Detailed here is one T cell receptor beta chain. This entry is derived from a study of cytomegalovirus exposure and HLA in healthy donors. The repertoire was sequenced with immunoSEQ multiplex PCR; TCRdb's copy has only in-frame clones and lacks some. The sample contains some 76,000 clones, 94% of which appear only once. Trimming cost V 2 bases and J 2 bases; bases outside gene matches: 1. The CDR3 has 13 residues. The germline CDR1 and CDR2 sequences are SGHDT and YYEEEE. Sequencing input: PBMCs. The clonotype originates from a woman younger than 35 in good health and CMV-seronegative. The chain uses TRBV5-6 and TRBJ2-7, with 7 bases matching TRBD1. The CDR3 spells CASSFGQAYEQYF. The CDR3 coding sequence is TGTGCCAGCAGCTTCGGACAGGCCTACGAGCAGTACTTC.